One sample yielded the 8 T cell receptor beta chains listed below, sequenced in a study of response to subunit inactivated influenza vaccine. TCRdb reprocessed the RT-PCR reads via MiXCR and lists one record per CDR3 protein. The sample lists 650,000 to 800,000 distinct CDR3 sequences; approximately 14% were seen once. Here the sequenced sample was PBMCs from blood, taken around 15 days before vaccination. The receptors originated from a man aged 50-59 years who received an inactivated influenza vaccine.

This clonotype was observed at least ten times. This chain links TRBV12-3 or TRBV12-4 with TRBJ2-1; either TRBD1 or TRBD2 may fit D (5 bases each). The CDR3 has 16 amino acids. The V gene lost 2 bases and the J gene lost 4 bases, with 15 bases spanning the gap. CDR3 sequence: CASSLSGTGPYNEQFF. CDR3 nucleotides: TGTGCCAGCAGTTTAAGTGGGACGGGCCCATACAATGAGCAGTTCTTC.

This chain uses TRBV30 with TRBJ2-7, with unresolved D. Trimming left V 1 base short and J 11 bases short, with 18 bases between. This CDR3 has 13 amino acids. The germline gives CDR1 GTSNPN, CDR2 SVGIG (reference sequence). In nucleotides, the CDR3 is TGTGCCTGGAGTGAACAAGCCGGGTCTTCTGAGTACTTC. It encodes CAWSEQAGSSEYF.

Of note for this clonotype: Since a much larger clone is just one base distant, this may be a read error. The chain joins TRBV10-3 to TRBJ1-5; no clear D gene. The V gene's germline CDR1 is ENHRY and CDR2 SYGVKD. The CDR3 covers 13 residues. The CDR3 here is CDISEDTNQPQHF. CDR3 in DNA: TGTGACATCAGTGAGGATACTAATCAGCCCCAGCATTTT.

This sequence joins TRBV14 and TRBJ1-1, with D uncertain. V lost 4 bases to trimming and J lost 2 bases, with 5 bases between them. In germline, CDR1 is SGHDN, CDR2 FVKESK. CDR3 length equals 12 residues. Written as DNA, the CDR3 is TGTGCCAGCAGCCCATACAACACTGAAGCTTTCTTT. This gives the protein CASSPYNTEAFF. The whole variable domain, filled in from reference TRBV14 and TRBJ1-1, reads EAGVTQFPSHSVIEKGQTVTLRCDPISGHDNLYWYRRVMGKEIKFLLHFVKESKQDESGMPNNRFLAERTGGTYSTLKVQPAELEDSGVYFCASSPYNTEAFFGQGTRLTVV.

This clonotype was counted ten times or more. The chain has TRBV4-3 and TRBJ2-1; 9 bases line up with TRBD2. V was pared by 1 base and J by 2 bases, with 6 bases of the junction left unmatched. The CDR3 is made up of 17 amino acids. Germline V CDR1 and CDR2: LGHNA, YSLEER. This CDR3 reads CASSQGPSGDTYNEQFF. The CDR3 DNA sequence: TGCGCCAGCAGCCAAGGCCCTAGCGGGGATACCTACAATGAGCAGTTCTTC.

This clonotype was observed many times. The chain couples TRBV2 to TRBJ1-3, with D hard to call. Germline CDR1 reads SNHLY; CDR2 reads FYNNEI. V lost 7 bases and J lost 3, with 13 bases in between. The CDR3 totals 14 residues. In DNA form, the CDR3 reads TGTGCCAGCAAAGCGTCCAGACTTGGAAACACCATATATTTT. This gives the protein CASKASRLGNTIYF.

This clonotype was counted only a few times. The chain carries TRBV7-2 and TRBJ2-3; the D call may be TRBD1 or TRBD2 (5 bases each). The V and J ends lost 5 bases and 1 base respectively, with 16 bases between them. The CDR3 loop spans 16 amino acids. Germline CDR1 reads SGHTA; CDR2 reads FQGNSA. CDR3 nucleotides: TGTGCCAGCAGCGGGGGTAGGGCAGCCGGCACAGATACGCAGTATTTT. Its translation is CASSGGRAAGTDTQYF.

This clonotype was found a few times. The V gene is TRBV5-1, the J gene TRBJ2-3, with D maybe TRBD2 (5 bases). V was clipped by 4 bases and J by 5 bases, with 14 bases between them. The CDR3 length is 14 residues. Looked up from germline, CDR1 is SGHRS and CDR2 is YFSETQ. This CDR3 reads CASSVASRGDTQYF. For the CDR3, the DNA is TGCGCCAGCAGCGTGGCTAGCCGGGGAGATACGCAGTATTTT.